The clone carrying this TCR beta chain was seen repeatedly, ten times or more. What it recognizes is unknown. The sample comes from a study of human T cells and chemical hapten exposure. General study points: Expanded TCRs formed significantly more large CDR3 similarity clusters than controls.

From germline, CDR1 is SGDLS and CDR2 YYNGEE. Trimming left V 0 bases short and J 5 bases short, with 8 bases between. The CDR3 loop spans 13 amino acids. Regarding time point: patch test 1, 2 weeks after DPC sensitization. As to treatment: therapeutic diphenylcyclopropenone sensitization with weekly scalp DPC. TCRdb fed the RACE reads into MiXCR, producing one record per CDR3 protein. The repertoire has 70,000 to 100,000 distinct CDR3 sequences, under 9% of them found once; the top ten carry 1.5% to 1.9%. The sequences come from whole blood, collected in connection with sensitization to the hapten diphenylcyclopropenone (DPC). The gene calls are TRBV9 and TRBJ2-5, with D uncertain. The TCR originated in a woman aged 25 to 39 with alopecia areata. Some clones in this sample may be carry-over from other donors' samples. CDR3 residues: CASSVGTAETQYF. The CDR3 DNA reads TGTGCCAGCAGCGTAGGGACGGCGGAGACCCAGTACTTC.